These T cell receptor beta chains were read from a single sample in a study of T-cell memory formation after mild COVID-19. Using its own MiXCR run on the 5' RACE reads, TCRdb lists one record per CDR3 protein. The data contain about 400,000 distinct CDR3 sequences, 13% to 15% of them singletons. Sequencing was done on a sample of PBMCs or a T cell subset sorted from them (not recorded which). Receptors were obtained from a man in his late teens or twenties who had mild COVID-19 (a few samples of this study predate the infection). Cell type and time point are not known. Both conserved end residues are part of each CDR3. A D gene is named only where the DNA matches it firmly. Where a row states a size, it is once, few, many or the class of an expanded clone; other rows omit it.

D	V	J	size	DNA	CDR3
TRBD1	TRBV12-3/TRBV12-4	TRBJ1-5	.	TGTGCCAGCAGTTTCAACAGGGGGTCAAATCAGCCCCAGCATTTT	CASSFNRGSNQPQHF
TRBD1	TRBV4-1	TRBJ1-6	many	TGCGCCAGCAGCCATGGGACAGGGGGATCACCCCTCCACTTT	CASSHGTGGSPLHF
.	TRBV4-3	TRBJ1-1	.	TGCGCCAGCAGCCAAGCGACAGCCAAGCTTATGAACACTGAAGCTTTCTTT	CASSQATAKLMNTEAFF
.	TRBV6-2/TRBV6-3	TRBJ2-2	many	TGTGCCAGCAGTTGGTTGATGAGCACCGGGGAGCTGTTTTTT	CASSWLMSTGELFF
.	TRBV5-1	TRBJ2-1	.	TGCGCCAGCAGCTTGGTGGGGCGGCCCCCTTGGAATGAGCAGTTCTTC	CASSLVGRPPWNEQFF
.	TRBV20-1	TRBJ2-3	few	TGCAGTGCTAGAGATCCAGGGGTTGGCACAGATACGCAGTATTTT	CSARDPGVGTDTQYF
.	TRBV19	TRBJ1-2	.	TGTGCCAGTAACACTCCAGGGTACGGCTATGGCTACACCTTC	CASNTPGYGYGYTF
TRBD1	TRBV20-1	TRBJ1-6	few	TGCAGTGCAAACCCGGGACAGGGTATTTCACCCCTCCACTTT	CSANPGQGISPLHF
.	TRBV9	TRBJ1-1	.	TGTGCCAGCAGCGCGTCATCAGGGAACACTGAAGCTTTCTTT	CASSASSGNTEAFF
.	TRBV28	TRBJ1-2	.	TGTGCCTGTGGTGAGGGCCCCTTGGGGGGCTACACCTTC	CACGEGPLGGYTF
.	TRBV21-1	TRBJ2-1	.	TGTGCCAGCAGCAAAAGTATAAGAGTTTGTCTAAGCAATGAGCAGTTCTTC	CASSKSIRVCLSNEQFF
TRBD2	TRBV6-5	TRBJ2-2	.	TGTGCCAGCAGTTCGGCGACTAGCGGGGGCGGGGAGCTGTTTTTT	CASSSATSGGGELFF
.	TRBV11-1	TRBJ2-1	.	TGTGCCTGTCTCAACTCCTACAATGAGCAGTTCTTC	CACLNSYNEQFF
.	TRBV24-1	TRBJ2-3	few	TGTGCCACTGCTGGAGGGTCCACAGATACGCAGTATTTT	CATAGGSTDTQYF
.	TRBV6-2/TRBV6-3	TRBJ2-1	.	TGTGCCAGCAGTTACTCGTCTGGATACAATGAGCAGTTCTTC	CASSYSSGYNEQFF
TRBD1	TRBV7-2	TRBJ2-1	few	TGTGCCAGCAGCTTAGTAGGGACAGGGGCCTATGAGCAGTTCTTC	CASSLVGTGAYEQFF
.	TRBV12-3/TRBV12-4	TRBJ2-5	many	TGTGCCAGCAGTCCGGGGGGCCGAGAGACCCAGTACTTC	CASSPGGRETQYF
.	TRBV14	TRBJ1-4	many	TGTGCCAGCAGCCCCCGCGGTATTTTTGGGCGGGGAAAACTGTTTTTT	CASSPRGIFGRGKLFF
.	TRBV20-1	TRBJ2-1	.	TGCAGTGCTGATCGGTCCCCTAGGGCGGGTGTCTTGCAGTTCTTC	CSADRSPRAGVLQFF
.	TRBV5-1	TRBJ1-2	.	TGCGCCAGCAGCTCTGGAGGGGCTAACTATGGCTACACCTTC	CASSSGGANYGYTF
.	TRBV5-4	TRBJ1-2	few	TGTGCCAGCAGGAGGAGTGGGGGTACCAACTATGGCTACACCTTC	CASRRSGGTNYGYTF
.	TRBV4-1	TRBJ2-1	.	TGCGCCAGCAGCCAAGATGGGCACAACAGCTACAATGAGCAGTTCTTC	CASSQDGHNSYNEQFF
.	TRBV20-1	TRBJ2-1	few	TGCAGTGTCGCGGACTATGATGAGCAGTTCTTC	CSVADYDEQFF
.	TRBV5-1	TRBJ2-3	.	TGCGCCAGCAGCCGTGGTTCGGGCCTGCCGACAGATACGCAGTATTTT	CASSRGSGLPTDTQYF
TRBD1	TRBV5-4	TRBJ1-1	.	TGTGCCAGCAGCTCCGGACAGGGGGCTTCGTGGGCTTTCTTT	CASSSGQGASWAFF
.	TRBV29-1	TRBJ2-3	.	TGCAGCGTAGTAACCCCCCCAGATACGCAGTATTTT	CSVVTPPDTQYF
TRBD1	TRBV5-1	TRBJ2-3	.	TGCGCCAGCAGCTTCAGGGGGCGCTTGTTCGGAAACACAGATACGCAGTATTTT	CASSFRGRLFGNTDTQYF
TRBD2	TRBV24-1	TRBJ2-3	.	TGTGCCACCAGTGACCCTCGTGGGAGAGCGGGAGATACAGATACGCAGTATTTT	CATSDPRGRAGDTDTQYF
.	TRBV29-1	TRBJ1-2	.	TGCAGCGTTGATTTCAGAAAAGATGGCTACACCTTC	CSVDFRKDGYTF
.	TRBV12-3/TRBV12-4	TRBJ1-4	few	TGTGCCAGCAGTTTCGTTGGGGGTGGTGAAAAACTGTTTTTT	CASSFVGGGEKLFF
TRBD1	TRBV28	TRBJ1-2	few	TGTGCCAGCAGCCTACTCCCAGGGGGCCGAGGCTACACCTTC	CASSLLPGGRGYTF
TRBD1	TRBV20-1	TRBJ2-5	.	TGCAGTGCACCCCCGACAGGGTGGGGGACCCAGTACTTC	CSAPPTGWGTQYF
TRBD1	TRBV11-2	TRBJ1-2	.	TGTGCCAGCAGCCCCCAAACAGGGGCGTACACCTTC	CASSPQTGAYTF
TRBD1	TRBV9	TRBJ2-3	few	TGTGCCAGCAGCCCGGGACAGGGAACGAGTTGGGGAACGCAGTATTTT	CASSPGQGTSWGTQYF
.	TRBV9	TRBJ1-2	.	TGTGCCAGCAATCCAGGGTCAAACTATGGCTACACCTTC	CASNPGSNYGYTF
TRBD2	TRBV7-3	TRBJ2-1	many	TGTGCCAGCAGCTTATGGCGGGGGGAATACAATGAGCAGTTCTTC	CASSLWRGEYNEQFF
.	TRBV4-1	TRBJ1-2	.	TGCGCCAGCAGCCGGTCCCTCGTAGGGGGCTACACCTTC	CASSRSLVGGYTF
TRBD2	TRBV5-1	TRBJ2-3	few	TGCGCCAGCAGCCCCCCTTGGGCTAGCGGGGGGCTAGATACGCAGTATTTT	CASSPPWASGGLDTQYF
.	TRBV6-2/TRBV6-3	TRBJ2-2	.	TGTGCCAGCAGAGACGACAAGAACACCGGGGAGCTGTTTTTT	CASRDDKNTGELFF
.	TRBV2	TRBJ1-5	many	TGTGCCAGCAGTGACATAGGAGGAGATCAGCCCCAGCATTTT	CASSDIGGDQPQHF